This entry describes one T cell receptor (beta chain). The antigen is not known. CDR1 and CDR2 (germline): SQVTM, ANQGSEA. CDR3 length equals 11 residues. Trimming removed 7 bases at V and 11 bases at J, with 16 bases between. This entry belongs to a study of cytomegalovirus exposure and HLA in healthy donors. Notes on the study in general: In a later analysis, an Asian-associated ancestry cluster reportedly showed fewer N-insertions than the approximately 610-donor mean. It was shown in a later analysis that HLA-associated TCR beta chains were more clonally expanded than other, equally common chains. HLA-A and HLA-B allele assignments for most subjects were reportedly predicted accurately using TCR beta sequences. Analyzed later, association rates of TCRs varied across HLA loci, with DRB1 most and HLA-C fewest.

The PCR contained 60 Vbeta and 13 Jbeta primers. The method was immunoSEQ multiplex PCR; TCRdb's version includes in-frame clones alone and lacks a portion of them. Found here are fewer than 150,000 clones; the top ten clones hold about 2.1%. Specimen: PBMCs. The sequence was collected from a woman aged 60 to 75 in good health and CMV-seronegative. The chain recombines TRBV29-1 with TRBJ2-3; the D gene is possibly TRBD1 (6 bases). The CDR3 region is CSGSTGQRQYF. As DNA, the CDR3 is TGCAGCGGTTCGACCGGACAGAGGCAGTATTTT.